Presented here are 29 T cell receptor beta chains from one specimen sequenced in a study of shared clonotypes between healthy human individuals. Generated by immunoSEQ multiplex PCR, the TCRdb table keeps only in-frame clones and is missing some. In the table there are more than 2 million clones, 95% of which are singletons. The sample consisted of naive CD4+ T cells sorted from blood. The sample's subset: CD45RA+ positively selected. These TCRs come from a man between 18 and 35 years old in good health.

The rearrangement links TRBV19 to TRBJ1-6; D is perhaps TRBD1 (5 bases). Germline assignment: CDR1 LNHDA and CDR2 SQIVND (reference sequence). V was shortened by 7 bases and J by 5 bases, with 12 bases between the two germline ends. The CDR3 has 14 residues. CDR3 protein: CASKGGEHNSPLHF. The CDR3 bases are TGTGCCAGTAAAGGAGGGGAACATAATTCACCCCTCCACTTT. Variable domain in full (rest from reference TRBV19 and TRBJ1-6): DGGITQSPKYLFRKEGQNVTLSCEQNLNHDAMYWYRQDPGQGLRLIYYSQIVNDFQKGDIAEGYSVSREKKESFPLTVTSAQKNPTAFYLCASKGGEHNSPLHFGNGTRLTVT.

The genes are TRBV2 and TRBJ1-1; TRBD1 matches at 7 bases. There are 14 residues in the CDR3. J was trimmed by 4 bases and V by 5 bases; bases with no gene match: 7. CDR1 and CDR2 from the germline V gene are SNHLY and FYNNEI. CDR3 sequence: CASSLQGLGTEAFF. The CDR3 coding sequence is TGTGCCAGCAGTTTACAGGGGCTGGGCACTGAAGCTTTCTTT.

The V and J genes are TRBV6-6 and TRBJ2-4; TRBD1 matches at 8 bases. Germline V lookup: CDR1 MNHNY, CDR2 SVGAGI (reference sequence). The J segment lost 1 base and the V segment lost 4 bases, leaving 6 bases of the junction unmatched. The CDR3 has 16 amino acids. The CDR3 DNA reads TGTGCCAGCAGTTCGGACAGGGTAACGGCCAAAAACATTCAGTACTTC. It codes for CASSSDRVTAKNIQYF.

V and J are TRBV5-1 and TRBJ2-2, with 10 bases aligning to TRBD1. The V gene's germline CDR1 is SGHRS and CDR2 YFSETQ. V lost 0 bases and J lost 6; bases outside the gene matches: 8. The length of the CDR3 is 17 residues. CDR3 in amino acids: CASSLGTGTGVPGELFF. The CDR3 DNA reads as TGCGCCAGCAGCTTGGGTACCGGGACAGGGGTTCCCGGGGAGCTGTTTTTT.

The V and J genes are TRBV30 and TRBJ2-7, with D maybe TRBD1 (5 bases). The V end was cut by 4 bases, the J end by 2 bases, with 15 bases between. Germline CDR1 GTSNPN, CDR2 SVGIG (reference sequence). The CDR3 runs 14 residues. The CDR3 spells CAWTPPGLTYEQYF. CDR3 nucleotide sequence: TGTGCCTGGACCCCCCCAGGGTTGACCTACGAGCAGTACTTC. Based on the CDR3 plus reference TRBV30 and TRBJ2-7, the full variable domain is SQTIHQWPATLVQPVGSPLSLECTVEGTSNPNLYWYRQAAGRGLQLLFYSVGIGQISSEVPQNLSASRPQDRQFILSSKKLLLSDSGFYLCAWTPPGLTYEQYFGPGTRLTVT.

The rearrangement uses TRBV7-9 and TRBJ1-2; tentatively, D is TRBD1 (6 bases). V was cut by 2 bases and J by 3 bases, with 16 bases left in between. The CDR3 spans 16 residues. Germline CDR1 reads SEHNR; CDR2 reads FQNEAQ (reference sequence). The CDR3 spells CASSLIPTGYDYGYTF. For the CDR3, the DNA is TGTGCCAGCAGCTTAATCCCTACAGGGTATGACTATGGCTACACCTTC.

The V and J genes are TRBV2 and TRBJ1-6; 8 positions match TRBD1. CDR3 size: 14 residues. Germline CDR1 reads SNHLY; CDR2 reads FYNNEI. V lost 9 bases and J lost 5; bases outside the gene matches: 6. The CDR3 loop is CARAGTGDNSPLHF. CDR3 coding DNA: TGTGCCAGGGCCGGGACAGGAGATAATTCACCCCTCCACTTT.

The CDR3 nucleotides read TGTGCCAGCAGCCCCAGACTAGCGGGGGGCTCCTACGAGCAGTACTTC. It translates to CASSPRLAGGSYEQYF. The chain carries TRBV11-1 and TRBJ2-7; TRBD2 agrees at 13 bases. The V segment lost 5 bases and the J segment 0 bases; nucleotides outside the gene matches: 4. This CDR3 has 16 residues. Per the germline V gene, CDR1 is SGHAT and CDR2 is FQDESV (reference sequence).

The chain links TRBV28 to TRBJ1-2; 7 bases fit TRBD1. The CDR3 extends over 14 amino acids. The germline gives CDR1 MDHEN, CDR2 SYDVKM. With 6 bases clipped from V and 4 bases from J, the junction kept 8 bases outside the gene matches. The DNA of the CDR3 is TGTGCCAGCAGCCTGGGACAGATTTTCTATGGCTACACCTTC. Its protein product is CASSLGQIFYGYTF.

The chain carries TRBV7-2 and TRBJ1-3, with TRBD1 matching 7 bases. V was pared by 5 bases and J by 0 bases, with 7 bases of the junction left unmatched. Looked up from germline, CDR1 is SGHTA and CDR2 is FQGNSA. The CDR3 runs to 16 residues. The CDR3: CASSQRQGSSGNTIYF. In nucleotides, the CDR3 is TGTGCCAGCAGCCAGCGACAGGGTAGCTCTGGAAACACCATATATTTT.

V and J are TRBV7-3 and TRBJ2-2, with a weak D call TRBD1 (6 bases). Germline V gene sequence: CDR1 SGHTA, CDR2 FQGTGA. The V gene lost 8 bases and the J gene lost 6 bases, with 16 bases spanning the gap. The CDR3 totals 14 residues. CDR3 DNA: TGTGCCAGCGTTAGGACAGACCTATCCGGGGAGCTGTTTTTT. Translation: CASVRTDLSGELFF.

The V call is TRBV11-2, the J call TRBJ1-2; D might be TRBD1 (5 bases). From germline, CDR1 is SGHAT and CDR2 FQNNGV. The CDR3 loop spans 16 amino acids. Trimming took 5 bases from V and 8 from J, leaving 24 bases between them. CDR3 protein: CASSPRLGQTSEGYTF. The CDR3 region has the DNA TGTGCCAGCAGCCCCCGACTTGGACAAACGTCGGAGGGCTACACCTTC.

Comment on this clone: The identical CDR3 is also encoded by other nucleotide sequences in the sample. This chain uses TRBV5-1 with TRBJ1-1; D might be TRBD1 (6 bases). The CDR3 totals 15 residues. V lost 0 bases to trimming and J lost 0 bases, with 9 bases between them. Germline V gives CDR1 SGHRS, CDR2 YFSETQ. CDR3 DNA: TGCGCCAGCAGCTTGGGTTCAGGGGTGAACACTGAAGCTTTCTTT. This encodes CASSLGSGVNTEAFF.

With regard to this clone: This specimen includes other DNA sequences encoding the same CDR3. This chain links TRBV30 with TRBJ1-5; 8 nucleotides match TRBD1. CDR1 and CDR2 from the germline V gene are GTSNPN and SVGIG (reference sequence). This CDR3 has 15 amino acids. J lost 0 bases, V lost 1 base, and 2 bases had no gene match. The CDR3 loop is CAWSAGGHSNQPQHF. The CDR3, as DNA: TGTGCCTGGAGTGCAGGGGGCCATAGCAATCAGCCCCAGCATTTT.

This clone was observed a few times. The chain uses TRBV30 and TRBJ2-7; D remains unclear. This CDR3 comprises 13 residues. Trimming shortened V by 3 bases and J by 8 bases, and 17 bases separated the two germline ends. Germline assignment: CDR1 GTSNPN and CDR2 SVGIG (reference sequence). The CDR3 loop reads CAWRVKGAGQQYF. The CDR3 bases are TGTGCCTGGAGGGTCAAGGGCGCCGGACAGCAGTACTTC.

CDR3: CASSSAGLDMADTQYF. The CDR3 DNA reads TGCGCCAGCAGCTCGGCAGGACTAGATATGGCAGATACGCAGTATTTT. The chain combines TRBV5-1 with TRBJ2-3; 7 nucleotides align to TRBD2. The CDR3 has 16 residues. Germline assignment: CDR1 SGHRS and CDR2 YFSETQ. The ends lost 3 bases at V and 4 bases at J; junction bases unmatched: 11. The full variable domain, its missing parts supplied by reference TRBV5-1 and TRBJ2-3, is KAGVTQTPRYLIKTRGQQVTLSCSPISGHRSVSWYQQTPGQGLQFLFEYFSETQRNKGNFPGRFSGRQFSNSRSEMNVSTLELGDSALYLCASSSAGLDMADTQYFGPGTRLTVL.

A note on this clone: This specimen includes other DNA sequences encoding the same CDR3. The CDR3 region has the DNA TGCGCCAGCAGCTTGGTGGGGGCTAGCAATCAGCCCCAGCATTTT. Translation gives CASSLVGASNQPQHF. This rearrangement joins TRBV5-1 to TRBJ1-5, with a possible D match to TRBD1 (6 bases). The CDR3 consists of 15 residues. CDR1 and CDR2 from the germline V gene are SGHRS and YFSETQ. Trimming cost V 0 bases and J 0 bases, with 7 bases left between them.

Remarks on this clone: One end of the junction is discordant with germline, which a read error may explain. The rearrangement uses TRBV2 and TRBJ1-2; 8 bases fit TRBD1. This CDR3 contains 8 residues. Germline assignment: CDR1 SNHLY and CDR2 FYNNEI. The CDR3 DNA sequence: TGTGCCAAAGGGGGGACAGGCTTC. Translating gives CAKGGTGF.

The chain employs TRBV21-1 and TRBJ1-2; TRBD1 is the table's D call and was not checked against the DNA. TRBV21-1 represents a pseudogene. CDR3 size: 15 residues. Written as DNA, the CDR3 is TGTGCCAGCAGCAGGCAGGGGGCCGGGAACTATGGCTACACCTTC. It specifies CASSRQGAGNYGYTF.

The chain carries TRBV29-1 and TRBJ1-3; D is undetermined. Germline CDR1 is SQVTM and CDR2 is ANQGSEA. This CDR3 comprises 17 residues. Trimming removed 7 bases at V and 0 bases at J, with 22 bases between. The CDR3 bases are TGCAGCGCCGCCGAGGCAGGAGCCTCGGGCTCTGGAAACACCATATATTTT. This codes for CSAAEAGASGSGNTIYF. Full variable domain (remainder filled in from reference TRBV29-1 and TRBJ1-3): SAVISQKPSRDICQRGTSLTIQCQVDSQVTMMFWYRQQPGQSLTLIATANQGSEATYESGFVIDKFPISRPNLTFSTLTVSNMSPEDSSIYLCSAAEAGASGSGNTIYFGEGSWLTVV.

The chain joins TRBV7-2 to TRBJ2-3, with D perhaps matching TRBD2 (5 bases). V dropped 9 bases and J dropped 9 bases, with 10 bases sitting between them. CDR1 is SGHTA, CDR2 FQGNSA, per germline. This CDR3 has 10 residues. The CDR3 sequence is CARRPGTQYF. The CDR3 DNA reads TGTGCCAGGAGACCGGGGACGCAGTATTTT.

This chain uses TRBV4-1 with TRBJ1-4, with D unresolved. There are 11 residues in the CDR3. CDR1 is MGHRA and CDR2 is YSYEKL in the germline V gene. V lost 2 bases to trimming and J lost 13 bases, with 8 bases between them. The DNA for the CDR3 is TGCGCCAGCAGCCAACCCCCAGCACTGTTTTTT. It specifies CASSQPPALFF.

Comment on this clone: In the same sample, other DNA sequences code for this CDR3. The chain recombines TRBV5-4 with TRBJ1-4; D gene uncertain. Germline lookup yields CDR1 SGHNT and CDR2 YYREEE (reference sequence). Deletions cut 0 bases from V and 5 bases from J, with 5 bases between. CDR3 length: 13 residues. CDR3 DNA: TGTGCCAGCAGCTTGGACAGCAATGAAAAACTGTTTTTT. Protein sequence: CASSLDSNEKLFF.

J is TRBJ1-2 and V is TRBV5-1; 8 bases are shared with TRBD1. The CDR3 length is 15 residues. CDR1 and CDR2 (germline): SGHRS, YFSETQ. The V segment lost 0 bases and the J segment 2 bases; nucleotides outside the gene matches: 3. CDR3 protein: CASSLAGTGNYGYTF. DNA of the CDR3: TGCGCCAGCAGCTTGGCAGGGACAGGAAACTATGGCTACACCTTC.

The rearrangement uses TRBV15 and TRBJ2-5; 7 nucleotides agree with TRBD1. The CDR3 extends over 16 amino acids. With V trimmed by 0 bases and J by 0 bases, 4 bases remained unmatched. In germline, CDR1 is LNHNV, CDR2 YYDKDF (reference sequence). CDR3 residues: CATSRDGTAYQETQYF. The DNA for the CDR3 is TGTGCCACCAGCAGAGACGGGACAGCGTACCAAGAGACCCAGTACTTC.

The rearrangement links TRBV30 to TRBJ2-1, with D perhaps matching TRBD1 (5 bases). The CDR3 length is 16 residues. The germline CDR1 and CDR2 sequences are GTSNPN and SVGIG (reference sequence). The germline V and J ends were trimmed by 0 bases and 1 base, with 13 bases remaining between them. This CDR3 is CAWSVPTPGSYNEQFF. The CDR3 DNA follows: TGTGCCTGGAGTGTACCGACTCCAGGGTCCTACAATGAGCAGTTCTTC.

On this clone itself: Additional DNA sequences in this sample encode the identical CDR3. The chain joins TRBV5-1 to TRBJ2-7; D is possibly TRBD1 or TRBD2 (5 bases each). V dropped 4 bases and J dropped 0 bases, with 11 bases sitting between them. The CDR3 contains 14 residues. The V gene's germline CDR1 is SGHRS and CDR2 YFSETQ. CDR3 sequence: CASSPGTVSYEQYF. The CDR3 DNA reads TGCGCCAGCAGCCCAGGGACGGTCTCCTACGAGCAGTACTTC. The full variable domain, completed using reference TRBV5-1 and TRBJ2-7, is KAGVTQTPRYLIKTRGQQVTLSCSPISGHRSVSWYQQTPGQGLQFLFEYFSETQRNKGNFPGRFSGRQFSNSRSEMNVSTLELGDSALYLCASSPGTVSYEQYFGPGTRLTVT.

The chain couples TRBV7-4 to TRBJ1-6, with a weak D call TRBD1 (5 bases). V dropped 3 bases and J dropped 10 bases, with 16 bases sitting between them. From germline, CDR1 is SGHVT and CDR2 SQSDAQ. This CDR3 contains 15 residues. This chain's CDR3 is CASSFRRGGRSPLHF. CDR3 nucleotide sequence: TGTGCCAGCAGCTTCCGCCGGGGGGGAAGATCACCCCTCCACTTT.

J is TRBJ1-1 and V is TRBV2; TRBD1 matches 9 bases. The CDR3 contains 15 residues. Germline V gives CDR1 SNHLY, CDR2 FYNNEI. The J segment lost 6 bases and the V segment lost 4 bases, leaving 9 bases of the junction unmatched. This chain's CDR3 is CASSAFTGGGSEAFF. For the CDR3, the DNA is TGTGCCAGCAGTGCCTTTACAGGGGGCGGATCTGAAGCTTTCTTT.